This entry describes one TCR beta chain. Its antigen remains unknown. These data originate in a study of cytomegalovirus exposure and HLA in healthy donors. In the study overall: Findings of an earlier analysis included some 110 million unique TCR beta sequences from 200 million or so T cells.

Findings of the study overall: Exclusion as indistinguishable affected some V segments, including TRBV6-2 and TRBV6-3. According to the study, 150 to 200 TCR beta chains were cytomegalovirus-associated. With high specificity and sensitivity, the classifier reportedly diagnosed cytomegalovirus status.

Primers: 60 Vbeta forward and 13 Jbeta reverse. Clones were read by immunoSEQ multiplex PCR, and TCRdb kept only the in-frame ones, dropping some. The data hold under 95,000 clones, with 60% to 85% observed a single time. Looked up from germline, CDR1 is LNHDA and CDR2 is SQIVND (reference sequence). The V segment lost 4 bases and the J segment 0 bases; nucleotides outside the gene matches: 5. CDR3 length: 15 residues. V is TRBV19 and J is TRBJ1-1; 7 bases match TRBD1. Source material: PBMCs. This receptor was obtained from a male donor in good health and CMV-seronegative. CDR3 region: CASSTPGQVNTEAFF. CDR3 nucleotides: TGTGCCAGTAGTACACCAGGACAGGTGAACACTGAAGCTTTCTTT.